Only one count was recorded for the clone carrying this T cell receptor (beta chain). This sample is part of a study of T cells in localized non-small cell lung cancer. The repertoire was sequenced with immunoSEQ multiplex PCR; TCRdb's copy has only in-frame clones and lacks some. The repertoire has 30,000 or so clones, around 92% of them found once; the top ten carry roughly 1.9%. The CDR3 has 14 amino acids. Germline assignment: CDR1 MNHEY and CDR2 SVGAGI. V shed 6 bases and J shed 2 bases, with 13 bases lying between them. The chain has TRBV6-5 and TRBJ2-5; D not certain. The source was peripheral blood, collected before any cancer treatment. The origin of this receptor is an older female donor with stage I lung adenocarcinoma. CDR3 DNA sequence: TGTGCCAGCAGAACAGCGTCCTCACAAGAGACCCAGTACTTC. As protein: CASRTASSQETQYF.